This T cell receptor (beta chain) is from a study of blood T cell repertoires in COVID-19. Study information: COVID-19 samples from acute and convalescent phases originated in the United States, Italy and Spain. Sources were T cells, B-cell-depleted T cells, or PBMCs; the material itself was cDNA or gDNA.

The authors' processing: Amplification of reference gene primers provided the estimated nucleated cell counts. The method was immunoSEQ multiplex PCR; TCRdb's version includes in-frame clones alone and lacks a portion of them. From that table come the V and J calls and clone size; the DNA was used to work out D and trimming. Here the sample spans 200,000 or so clones, around 84% being singletons. Germline loops: CDR1 SGHVS, CDR2 FQNEAQ. The V gene lost 5 bases and the J gene lost 7 bases, with 10 bases spanning the gap. This CDR3 comprises 12 residues. Material: peripheral blood. The chain employs TRBV7-8 and TRBJ2-3; D remains ambiguous. This clonotype was sampled from a human donor in a cohort sampled during active COVID-19. The CDR3 sequence: CASSHSANTQYF. Here the CDR3 DNA reads TGTGCCAGCAGCCATAGTGCTAATACGCAGTATTTT. Drawing the rest from reference TRBV7-8 and TRBJ2-3, the complete variable domain is GAGVSQSPRYKVAKRGQDVALRCDPISGHVSLFWYQQALGQGPEFLTYFQNEAQLDKSGLPSDRFFAERPEGSVSTLKIQRTQQEDSAVYLCASSHSANTQYFGPGTRLTVL.